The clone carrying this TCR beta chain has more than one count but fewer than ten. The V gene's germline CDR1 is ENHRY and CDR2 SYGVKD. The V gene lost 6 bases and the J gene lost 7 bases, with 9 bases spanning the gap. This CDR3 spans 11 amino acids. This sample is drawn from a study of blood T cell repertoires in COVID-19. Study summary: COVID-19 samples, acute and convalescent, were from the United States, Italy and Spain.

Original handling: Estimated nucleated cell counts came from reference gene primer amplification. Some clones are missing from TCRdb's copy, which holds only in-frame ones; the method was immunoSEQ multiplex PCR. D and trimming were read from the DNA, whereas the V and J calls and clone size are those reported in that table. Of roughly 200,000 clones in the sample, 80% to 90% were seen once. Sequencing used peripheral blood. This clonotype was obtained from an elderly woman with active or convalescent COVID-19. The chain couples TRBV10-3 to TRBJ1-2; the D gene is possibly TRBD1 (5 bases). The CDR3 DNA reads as TGTGCCATCAGCTCAGGGTTTGGCTACACCTTC. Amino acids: CAISSGFGYTF.